These 14 T cell receptor beta chains came from one sample sequenced in a study of tumor and adjacent non-tumor tissue in lung cancer. The library came from three nested PCR rounds adapted from ARM-PCR protocols. TCRdb ran MiXCR on the multiplex PCR reads and lists one entry per CDR3 protein. The sample lists 200,000 to 250,000 distinct CDR3 sequences, 60% to 85% seen once, with 25% in the top ten. No cell sorting was done before RNA was extracted from the tissue. Sample: lung tumor tissue. The receptors were sampled from a man aged 60-69 years with non-small cell lung cancer.

This clonotype was counted at least ten times. This chain joins TRBV6-2 or TRBV6-3 and TRBJ2-3; 9 nucleotides line up with TRBD1. The CDR3 is made up of 17 amino acids. V lost 2 bases to trimming and J lost 4 bases; unmatched junction nucleotides: 10. The germline V gene has CDR1 MNHEY and CDR2 SVGEGT. CDR3 sequence reads: CASSYGRGTGPPDTQYF. Here the CDR3 DNA reads TGTGCCAGCAGTTACGGTCGCGGGACAGGGCCCCCAGATACGCAGTATTTT.

Notes on this clonotype: Compared with germline, one end of the junction differs, possibly owing to a read error. The CDR3, as DNA: TGCAGCGTAAGCAGGGGGAACTCCGGGGAGCTGTTTTTT. This encodes CSVSRGNSGELFF. This rearrangement joins TRBV29-1 to TRBJ2-2; 7 bases fit TRBD1. Germline lookup yields CDR1 SQVTM and CDR2 ANQGSEA. This CDR3 has 13 residues.

The chain combines TRBV6-1 with TRBJ1-6; no reliable D call. CDR3 length equals 13 residues. Germline lookup yields CDR1 MNHNS and CDR2 SASEGT. V lost 9 bases to trimming and J lost 5 bases, with 11 bases between them. CDR3 loop: CASGIENNSPLHF. Here the CDR3 DNA reads TGTGCCAGTGGGATAGAAAATAATTCACCCCTCCACTTT.

This clonotype came up many times. In nucleotides, the CDR3 is TGTGCCAGCAGCCCAATCTACACAGATACGCAGTATTTT. Residues: CASSPIYTDTQYF. This chain uses TRBV6-1 with TRBJ2-3; D call uncertain. This CDR3 has 13 amino acids. Germline V gene data show CDR1 as MNHNS and CDR2 as SASEGT. V was cut by 6 bases and J by 2 bases, with 9 bases left in between.

This clonotype was found many times. The rearrangement uses TRBV11-2 and TRBJ1-4, with D hard to call. Trimming removed 5 bases from V and 0 bases from J, with 16 bases in between. This CDR3 comprises 17 residues. Germline CDR1 and CDR2: SGHAT and FQNNGV. The CDR3: CASSLPQTPTTNEKLFF. CDR3 nucleotides: TGTGCCAGCAGCCTACCTCAGACACCTACAACTAATGAAAAACTGTTTTTT.

The chain joins TRBV10-2 to TRBJ2-2; D is ambiguous. Germline CDR1 WSHSY, CDR2 SAAADI. The V gene lost 10 bases and the J gene lost 0 bases, with 12 bases spanning the gap. This CDR3 spans 14 amino acids. As DNA, the CDR3 is TGCGCCACCAAGGTCGACGCGAACACCGGGGAGCTGTTTTTT. Amino acid sequence: CATKVDANTGELFF.

As to this clonotype: A much larger clone sits a single nucleotide away, making a read error possible. The CDR3 bases are TGCGCCAGCAGTGAAACTAGGTGCGAGCAGTACTTC. This codes for CASSETRCEQYF. The rearrangement joins TRBV10-2 to TRBJ2-7, with a tentative D call TRBD2 (5 bases). The CDR3 runs to 12 residues. Germline V CDR1 and CDR2: WSHSY, SAAADI. V gave up 3 bases and J gave up 6 bases, with 9 bases separating them.

As regards this clonotype: One end of the junction is discordant with germline, which a read error may explain. The genes are TRBV11-2 and TRBJ2-7; 9 nucleotides agree with TRBD1. Germline-derived CDR1 and CDR2 are SGHAT and FQNNGV. The CDR3 consists of 14 residues. In DNA, the CDR3 is TGTGCCAGCAGCAGTGACAGGGGGGGAGACGATCAGTACTTC. Encoded protein: CASSSDRGGDDQYF.

On this clonotype itself: Just one base apart from a much larger clone, this may be a read error. V gene TRBV4-3 combines with J gene TRBJ1-2; 8 nucleotides align to TRBD1. V trimming: 4 bases; J trimming: 5 bases; junction bases outside the gene matches: 6. Germline V gene data show CDR1 as LGHNA and CDR2 as YSLEER. The CDR3 has 14 residues. CDR3 DNA: TGCGCCAGCAGCCGGACAGGGACACGGTATGGCTACACCTTC. Encoded protein: CASSRTGTRYGYTF.

The sample holds many counts of this clonotype. The CDR3 DNA is TGTGCCAGCATGACTATCTCTGGGGCCAACGTCCTGACTTTC. This sequence encodes CASMTISGANVLTF. The V and J genes are TRBV11-2 and TRBJ2-6; maybe TRBD2 (5 bases). Germline V CDR1 and CDR2: SGHAT, FQNNGV. V was pared by 7 bases and J by 0 bases, with 7 bases between. The CDR3 length is 14 residues.

The V and J genes are TRBV29-1 and TRBJ2-5; D is possibly TRBD1 (5 bases). Germline assignment: CDR1 SQVTM and CDR2 ANQGSEA. The CDR3 runs to 14 residues. The ends were cut back, 7 bases at V and 4 bases at J, with 19 bases in the middle. CDR3 DNA sequence: TGCAGCGCCGCGCAGGGTTCTGGTGGAGAGACCCAGTACTTC. This gives the protein CSAAQGSGGETQYF.

On this clonotype: The conserved closing phenylalanine or tryptophan is absent in this CDR3, likely reflecting a read error. This chain links TRBV4-3 with TRBJ2-5; no clear D gene. V was pared by 3 bases and J by 5 bases, with 16 bases between. The germline gives CDR1 LGHNA, CDR2 YSLEER. The CDR3 loop spans 15 amino acids. The CDR3 DNA is TGCGCCAGCAGCCAGCAGAAATCCACCGGGGAGACCCAGTACATC. As protein: CASSQQKSTGETQYI.

This clonotype was seen only a few times. This rearrangement joins TRBV4-3 to TRBJ2-1, with D perhaps TRBD1 (5 bases). Trimming shortened V by 10 bases and J by 7 bases, and 20 bases separated the two germline ends. The CDR3 consists of 14 residues. Per germline, CDR1 LGHNA and CDR2 YSLEER. CDR3 sequence (DNA): TGCGCCAATAGCCAAGATGGGCAGGGAAATGAGCAGTTCTTC. Protein: CANSQDGQGNEQFF.

As concerns this clonotype: It may be a read error: a sequence one base away is much more abundant. The chain couples TRBV13 to TRBJ2-2; unclear D gene. The CDR3 sequence is 14 residues long. Germline-derived CDR1 and CDR2 are PRHDT and FYEKMQ (reference sequence). CDR3 loop: CDSSFKGLTGELFF. In DNA form, the CDR3 reads TGTGACAGCAGCTTCAAGGGCCTCACCGGGGAGCTGTTTTTT.